This T cell receptor (beta chain) was sequenced for a study of blood T cell repertoires in COVID-19 (dated by TCRdb to the early 2020s). About the investigation overall: The collaborator samples originated in the United States, Italy and Spain and spanned the acute and convalescent phases of COVID-19. The prospective study material was composed of cDNA or gDNA derived from T cells, B-cell-depleted T cells, or PBMCs. The dataset comprised deeply sampled blood TCRbeta repertoires from subjects exposed to, actively infected with, or recovered from COVID-19. The repertoires were made available in a free public database intended to serve as a resource for research on the immune response to SARS-CoV-2. Samples were obtained from the ongoing ImmuneRACE study (first 160 participants) and from over a thousand subjects provided by 6 global collaborators. The sample metadata nearly always contained a de-identified subject ID, COVID-19 status, age in years and sex. Where HLA class I and class II types were available, the types were taken from metadata supplied by the sample provider, not from assay-based typing. Overall results and qualifications from the work: How much clinical and demographic metadata was included differed by source and by participant, and the metadata was provided uncurated.

Comment on this clone: This clone's antigen is unknown. Nothing much larger sits one base from this clone, and base qualities are not available.

Collaborating institutions collected whole blood in K2EDTA tubes following their own protocols. For TCRbeta analysis, collaborators shipped samples as frozen whole blood, isolated PBMCs, or DNA extracted from either of those sample types. Including cysteine and phenylalanine, the CDR3 has 15 amino acids. CDR3 DNA only is kept here, 45 bases in frame from base 1. CDR1 and CDR2 are drawn from the germline V gene (reference sequence): MNHEY, SMNVEV. Clipping removes 6 bases from V and 8 bases from J, with 12 as the unmatched junction base count. TCRbeta CDR3 regions were amplified from genomic DNA using the immunoSEQ Assay, a bias-controlled multiplex PCR. The authors' pipeline ran thus. The number of nucleated cells in each sample was estimated by amplification of reference gene primers within the assay. Sequence reads were collapsed and filtered to measure the absolute abundance of every unique TCRbeta CDR3 rearrangement. Productive Simpson clonality was computed per sample as the square root of Simpson's diversity index over productive rearrangements. Drawn from immuneACCESS, this table holds only the in-frame rearrangements with V and J called that TCRdb kept. Clones are partly lost; checked studies trace under half to an unresolved V gene and leave the rest unexplained. The DNA gave D and trimming, while V, J and clone size come from that table. This sample gives roughly 70,000 clones in total; 89% of them show up just once. Clones ranked in the top ten supply around 10% of the sample.

Recombination connected TRBV27 to TRBJ2-1, with TRBD2 identical over 8 junction bases. The sequence was obtained from a man at least 80 years old with acute or convalescent COVID-19. Material for sequencing was peripheral blood. The DNA is as follows: TGTGCCAGCAGCCTACCGGGACTAGGGAGGGATGAGCAGTTCTTC. It translates as CASSLPGLGRDEQFF.